Each of the 14 T cell receptor beta chains below was sequenced from the same sample in a study of T cell responses to AZD1222 COVID-19 vaccine. The repertoire was sequenced with immunoSEQ multiplex PCR; TCRdb's copy has only in-frame clones and lacks some. The sample holds some 140,000 clones, around 93% seen once. The material was peripheral blood, obtained on day 0 of AZD1222 vaccination. Source of these receptors: an adult in good health.

The chain has TRBV5-8 and TRBJ1-5, with 9 bases that match TRBD1. V shed 4 bases and J 5 bases; nucleotides not matched to a gene: 7. The CDR3 totals 15 residues. CDR1 is SGHTS, CDR2 YDEGEE, per germline. The CDR3 sequence is CASSPFTGGDQPQHF. The DNA of the CDR3 is TGTGCCAGCAGCCCCTTTACAGGGGGCGATCAGCCCCAGCATTTT.

V and J are TRBV28 and TRBJ1-2; no clear D. V was cut by 1 base and J by 6 bases, with 6 bases left in between. The V gene's germline CDR1 is MDHEN and CDR2 SYDVKM. This CDR3 is 12 amino acids long. CDR3 in amino acids: CASSLFSHGYTF. The CDR3 bases are TGTGCCAGCAGTTTATTTTCTCATGGCTACACCTTC.

The J gene is TRBJ2-7, the V gene TRBV28; the match to TRBD1 covers 8 bases. This CDR3 has 12 amino acids. With V trimmed by 6 bases and J by 6 bases, 4 bases remained unmatched. Germline assignment: CDR1 MDHEN and CDR2 SYDVKM. The CDR3 DNA follows: TGTGCCAGCAGAACGGACAGGGTCGAGCAGTACTTC. It is translated as CASRTDRVEQYF.

The rearrangement uses TRBV28 and TRBJ1-2, with 10 bases that match TRBD1. This CDR3 region has 15 residues. The V and J ends lost 3 bases and 4 bases, in that order; junction bases with no gene match: 5. Germline CDR1 reads MDHEN; CDR2 reads SYDVKM. The CDR3 nucleotides are TGTGCCAGCAGTTTCGGACAGGGGGGTGGCTATGGCTACACCTTC. Translating it yields CASSFGQGGGYGYTF.

V gene TRBV28 combines with J gene TRBJ1-6, with D possibly TRBD1 on 5 matching bases. CDR3 length: 12 residues. The germline V gene has CDR1 MDHEN and CDR2 SYDVKM. Trimming pared 10 bases from V and 6 bases from J, leaving 10 bases between. CDR3 DNA sequence: TGTGCCATGTCAGGGCCTAATTCACCCCTCCACTTT. This translates into CAMSGPNSPLHF.

This rearrangement joins TRBV7-8 to TRBJ1-4; D is unclear. CDR1 SGHVS and CDR2 FQNEAQ come from the germline V gene. The CDR3 sequence is 12 residues long. Trimming left V 6 bases short and J 8 bases short, with 10 bases between. CDR3 nucleotide sequence: TGTGCCAGCAGTTTTACTTTGGAAAAACTGTTTTTT. This encodes CASSFTLEKLFF.

The chain combines TRBV11-2 with TRBJ2-7; TRBD1 is a possible D gene (5 bases). V was trimmed by 1 base and J by 3 bases, leaving 16 bases between them. The V gene's germline CDR1 is SGHAT and CDR2 FQNNGV. The CDR3 extends over 16 amino acids. The CDR3 nucleotides read TGTGCCAGCAGCTTAGCTTACAGGACCTCCTACTACGAGCAGTACTTC. Protein sequence: CASSLAYRTSYYEQYF.

For the CDR3, the DNA is TGTGCCAGCAGTCCCCTTGGTCTGGTTCCAACTAATGAAAAACTGTTTTTT. It codes for CASSPLGLVPTNEKLFF. This chain links TRBV27 with TRBJ1-4; no clear D gene. In germline, CDR1 is MNHEY, CDR2 SMNVEV (reference sequence). CDR3 length: 17 amino acids. V dropped 5 bases and J dropped 0 bases, with 16 bases sitting between them.

This chain connects TRBV6-1 to TRBJ1-4; tentative D call: TRBD1 (6 bases). CDR1 and CDR2 from the germline V gene are MNHNS and SASEGT. The ends were cut back, 2 bases at V and 6 bases at J, with 13 bases in the middle. The CDR3 runs to 15 residues. The DNA of the CDR3 is TGTGCCAGCAGTGAATCAGAGGAGGGGGATGAAAAACTGTTTTTT. Its translation is CASSESEEGDEKLFF.

The gene calls are TRBV2 and TRBJ2-5, with 12 bases fitting TRBD2. This CDR3 contains 16 residues. With 4 bases clipped from V and 7 bases from J, the junction kept 10 bases outside the gene matches. Germline V gives CDR1 SNHLY, CDR2 FYNNEI. The CDR3 is CASSGRASGGGSTQYF. CDR3 in DNA: TGTGCCAGCAGTGGCCGGGCTAGCGGGGGGGGATCGACCCAGTACTTC.

This clone is a singleton in its sample. This chain's CDR3 is CASSTGTQGSPLHF. The CDR3 DNA reads TGCGCCAGCAGCACAGGGACCCAAGGGTCACCCCTCCACTTT. V is TRBV5-1 and J is TRBJ1-6; perhaps TRBD1 as D (6 bases). The length of the CDR3 is 14 residues. V lost 4 bases and J 10 bases, leaving 15 bases between the germline ends. Germline lookup yields CDR1 SGHRS and CDR2 YFSETQ.

This sequence joins TRBV7-2 and TRBJ2-3; 7 bases are a match to TRBD1. From germline, CDR1 is SGHTA and CDR2 FQGNSA. The CDR3 runs 13 residues. V lost 6 bases, J lost 3 bases, and 3 bases stayed unmatched. The CDR3 region has the DNA TGTGCCAGCAGGAGGGGGCCAACAGATACGCAGTATTTT. Its protein product is CASRRGPTDTQYF.

The chain recombines TRBV18 with TRBJ1-2; TRBD1 matches at 8 bases. The CDR3 length is 14 residues. CDR1 and CDR2 (germline): KGHSH, LQKENI. V shed 4 bases and J 3 bases; nucleotides not matched to a gene: 4. The CDR3 region is CASSRTGRDYGYTF. Written as DNA, the CDR3 is TGTGCCAGCTCACGGACAGGGCGGGACTATGGCTACACCTTC.

The chain uses TRBV14 and TRBJ2-7; D gene ambiguous. This CDR3 contains 13 residues. From germline, CDR1 is SGHDN and CDR2 FVKESK. The ends were cut back, 2 bases at V and 5 bases at J, with 10 bases in the middle. The CDR3 region has the DNA TGTGCCAGCAGCCAACTAGGGCGAGACGAGCAGTACTTC. Encoded protein: CASSQLGRDEQYF.